This T cell receptor (beta chain) emerged from a study of T cell responses to AZD1222 COVID-19 vaccine. Findings of the study overall: Dominant CD4 TCR responses targeted spike regions 160-218 and 743-854. The donor cohort was predominantly white British with a female majority, and clonal diversity may have been underestimated.

Concerning this clone itself: What it recognizes is unknown.

The method was immunoSEQ multiplex PCR; TCRdb's version includes in-frame clones alone and lacks a portion of them. The top ten hold around 6% of the sample, which has some 82,000 clones, over 80% seen once. This sample comprised peripheral blood, obtained on day 0 of AZD1222 vaccination. The receptor's source is an adult in good health.

Here the CDR3 reads CASTSGGVSAEAFF. CDR3 nucleotides: TGTGCCAGCACCTCTGGAGGGGTATCGGCTGAAGCTTTCTTT. V gene TRBV11-2 combines with J gene TRBJ1-1; TRBD1 might be the D (5 bases). This CDR3 spans 14 amino acids. The germline CDR1 and CDR2 sequences are SGHAT and FQNNGV. The V gene lost 7 bases and the J gene lost 6 bases, with 18 bases spanning the gap. The whole variable domain, filled in from reference TRBV11-2 and TRBJ1-1, reads EAGVAQSPRYKIIEKRQSVAFWCNPISGHATLYWYQQILGQGPKLLIQFQNNGVVDDSQLPKDRFSAERLKGVDSTLKIQPAKLEDSAVYLCASTSGGVSAEAFFGQGTRLTVV.